This T cell receptor (beta chain) appears in the sequencing data of a study of human T cells and chemical hapten exposure. The study's findings and limits: Having alopecia, the donors may differ immunologically from healthy people.

The time point was: pre-sensitization, week 0. Treatment reported: therapeutic diphenylcyclopropenone sensitization with weekly scalp DPC. Original processing methods: Across samples, TCR counts had a median of about 92,000 and ranged from 23,224 to 690,600. TCRdb recomputed calls from the RACE reads with MiXCR, one row per CDR3 protein. These V and J calls derive from TCRdb rather than the authors' analysis. The sample records roughly 380,000 distinct CDR3 sequences, approximately 5.1% being singletons. The germline gives CDR1 MDHEN, CDR2 SYDVKM. This CDR3 has 13 residues. This clonotype was detected many times. Its target is not known.

Sequenced here: whole blood, sampled in connection with sensitization to the hapten diphenylcyclopropenone (DPC). The chain employs TRBV28 and TRBJ1-5; weak D call: TRBD1 (6 bases). The clonotype was recovered from a woman in her forties or fifties with alopecia areata. Some clones in this sample may be carry-over from other donors' samples. CDR3 amino acids: CVIQGSSNQPQHF. DNA for the CDR3: TGTGTAATACAGGGTAGTAGCAATCAGCCCCAGCATTTT.